These T cell receptor beta chains were read from a single sample in a study of blood T cell repertoires in COVID-19. Profiled with immunoSEQ multiplex PCR; TCRdb holds only in-frame clones, not every one. The table has about 120,000 clones, roughly three quarters seen once. The sequenced sample consisted of peripheral blood. The receptor set was obtained from a human donor in a cohort sampled during active COVID-19. The CDR3 runs from the conserved cysteine through the conserved F or W. A D gene is named only where the DNA matches it firmly. Size tells how often a clone was seen (once, few, many) or the class of an expanded clone, and some rows leave it out.

V gene	J gene	D gene	clone size	CDR3 DNA	CDR3 protein
TRBV5-1	TRBJ2-7	TRBD1	-	TGCGCCAGCAGCTTGGAAGGGACAGAGTCCTACGAGCAGTACTTC	CASSLEGTESYEQYF
TRBV11-2	TRBJ2-7	TRBD2	-	TGTGCCAGCAGCTTACGGGGGGTAACCTACGAGCAGTACTTC	CASSLRGVTYEQYF
TRBV19	TRBJ1-5	-	-	TGTGCCACTACAATTTTGGGGGCCGGGGATAATCAGCCCCAGCATTTT	CATTILGAGDNQPQHF
TRBV4-1	TRBJ2-7	TRBD1	-	TGCGCCAGCAGCCCGACAGGGAGCTCCTACGAGCAGTACTTC	CASSPTGSSYEQYF
TRBV4-1	TRBJ2-7	-	-	TGCGCCAGCAGCCAAACAGGGCCCCTTGGCGACGAGCAGTACTTC	CASSQTGPLGDEQYF
TRBV19	TRBJ1-2	-	-	TGTGCCAGTAGTATAGGGTCAGGGTACAGTAACTATGGCTACACCTTC	CASSIGSGYSNYGYTF
TRBV11-2	TRBJ1-2	TRBD1	few	TGTGCCAGCAGCTGGACAGGGATCGGTGGCTACACCTTC	CASSWTGIGGYTF
TRBV6-5	TRBJ1-4	-	-	TGTGCCAGCAGTCGCTCAGGAGCGGGTGAAAAACTGTTTTTT	CASSRSGAGEKLFF
TRBV27	TRBJ2-7	-	-	TGTGCCAGCAGTTTATCGACTTCTTACGAGCAGTACTTC	CASSLSTSYEQYF
TRBV3-1/TRBV3-2	TRBJ2-3	TRBD2	once	TGTGCCAGCAGCCGGGTAGCGGGGGCCCCAGATACGCAGTATTTT	CASSRVAGAPDTQYF
TRBV10-2	TRBJ2-7	-	-	TGCGCCAGCAGTGAGAGCAGGACTCCTACCGCCTACGAGCAGTACTTC	CASSESRTPTAYEQYF
TRBV14	TRBJ1-1	TRBD1	-	TGTGCCAGCAGCCCGGGGACAGGCCTTGAAGCTTTCTTT	CASSPGTGLEAFF
TRBV28	TRBJ2-6	-	-	TGTGCCAGCAGTTACTCCGGGAGCTCTGGGGCCAACGTCCTGACTTTC	CASSYSGSSGANVLTF
TRBV7-2	TRBJ2-5	TRBD2	-	TGTGCCAGCAGCGCGCCCCCCCGACTAGCGGGAGGAGAGACCCAGTACTTC	CASSAPPRLAGGETQYF
TRBV5-6	TRBJ2-1	TRBD2	-	TGTGCCAGCAGCTCTAGCGGGAGGACCAATGTCTATGAGCAGTTCTTC	CASSSSGRTNVYEQFF